Following are 21 T cell receptor beta chains from one sample sequenced in a study of cytomegalovirus exposure and HLA in healthy donors. The PCR contained 60 Vbeta and 13 Jbeta primers. This table comes from immunoSEQ multiplex PCR, and its TCRdb copy is limited to in-frame clones, with some not included. The data hold about 160,000 clones, with roughly 80% observed a single time. Sequenced sample: PBMCs. The receptors were gathered from a man in his fifties in good health and CMV-seropositive.

The V call is TRBV5-4, the J call TRBJ1-1, with TRBD1 identical over 9 bases. The CDR3 runs to 15 residues. Germline lookup yields CDR1 SGHNT and CDR2 YYREEE (reference sequence). J gave up 3 bases and V 4 bases, and 7 bases lay outside the gene matches. The CDR3 spells CASSPSRTGDTEAFF. The CDR3 nucleotides are TGTGCCAGCAGCCCTTCTAGGACAGGGGACACTGAAGCTTTCTTT.

The J gene is TRBJ1-1, the V gene TRBV7-3; 10 bases are a match to TRBD1. The CDR3 sequence is 14 residues long. Germline V CDR1 and CDR2: SGHTA, FQGTGA. Germline trimming cut 5 bases from V and 3 bases from J; bases unmatched to any gene: 3. The CDR3 here is CASSRQGADTEAFF. DNA for the CDR3: TGTGCCAGCAGCCGACAGGGGGCGGACACTGAAGCTTTCTTT.

The chain employs TRBV7-9 and TRBJ2-7; D might be TRBD1 (5 bases). V lost 5 bases and J lost 1, with 21 bases in between. The CDR3 has 17 residues. CDR1 is SEHNR and CDR2 is FQNEAQ in the germline V gene (reference sequence). CDR3 region: CASSPLPGSSQSYEQYF. CDR3 nucleotide sequence: TGTGCCAGCAGCCCCTTACCAGGGTCCAGCCAATCCTACGAGCAGTACTTC.

Points on this clone: The germline gene is not matched at one end of the junction; a read error may be the cause. J is TRBJ2-1 and V is TRBV7-9, with D maybe TRBD2 (5 bases). CDR3 length: 12 amino acids. The V gene's germline CDR1 is SEHNR and CDR2 FQNEAQ (reference sequence). The CDR3 DNA reads TGTTCCAGCAGCCCAACCGGGGATGAGCAGTTCTTC. Residues: CSSSPTGDEQFF.

As for this clone: A junction end diverges from the germline sequence, so it may reflect a read error. This chain uses TRBV7-9 with TRBJ1-3; D unresolved. This CDR3 has 15 amino acids. Looked up from germline, CDR1 is SEHNR and CDR2 is FQNEAQ (reference sequence). This CDR3 reads CSSSLDGSSGNTIYF. The CDR3 DNA follows: TGTTCCAGCAGCTTAGACGGTAGCTCTGGAAACACCATATATTTT.

This rearrangement joins TRBV7-3 to TRBJ2-2, with TRBD1 matching over 9 bases. CDR3 size: 16 residues. Trimming at V came to 3 bases and at J to 2 bases, leaving 4 bases not matched to a gene. Germline assignment: CDR1 SGHTA and CDR2 FQGTGA. CDR3 residues: CASSFRGQGNTGELFF. The CDR3 bases are TGTGCCAGCAGCTTTAGGGGACAGGGAAACACCGGGGAGCTGTTTTTT.

The V call is TRBV27, the J call TRBJ1-2; D is ambiguous. V gave up 7 bases and J gave up 3 bases, with 15 bases separating them. CDR3 length: 14 residues. Germline V gene sequence: CDR1 MNHEY, CDR2 SMNVEV (reference sequence). This chain's CDR3 is CASMSVGIDYGYTF. In nucleotides, the CDR3 is TGTGCCAGCATGAGTGTCGGGATAGACTATGGCTACACCTTC.

The rearrangement uses TRBV2 and TRBJ1-2, with TRBD1 identical over 8 bases. The J segment lost 4 bases and the V segment lost 4 bases, leaving 5 bases of the junction unmatched. Germline V gene data show CDR1 as SNHLY and CDR2 as FYNNEI. This CDR3 has 14 amino acids. The CDR3 spells CASSVQGAGYGYTF. CDR3 nucleotide sequence: TGTGCCAGCAGTGTCCAGGGGGCGGGCTATGGCTACACCTTC.

CDR3 nucleotides: TGTGCCAGCAGCTTTCAGGCAGGCACTGAAGCTTTCTTT. It yields the protein CASSFQAGTEAFF. J is TRBJ1-1 and V is TRBV7-9; D not resolved. This CDR3 region has 13 residues. CDR1 and CDR2 (germline): SEHNR, FQNEAQ (reference sequence). V was cut by 3 bases and J by 4 bases, with 9 bases left in between.

The rearrangement uses TRBV29-1 and TRBJ1-2; tentative D call: TRBD1 (5 bases). Per the germline V gene, CDR1 is SQVTM and CDR2 is ANQGSEA. V was clipped by 7 bases and J by 10 bases, with 19 bases between them. The CDR3 consists of 12 residues. The CDR3 region is CSAGPGGDVYTF. CDR3 DNA: TGCAGCGCCGGCCCTGGGGGGGATGTCTACACCTTC.

The CDR3 nucleotides read TGTGCCAGCAGTGAAGATCTACAGGGGGGGACTGAGCAGTTCTTC. This encodes CASSEDLQGGTEQFF. The chain links TRBV6-1 to TRBJ2-1, with a weak D call TRBD1 (8 bases). This CDR3 is 15 amino acids long. Germline lookup yields CDR1 MNHNS and CDR2 SASEGT. V lost 1 base and J lost 9, with 16 bases in between.

For the CDR3, the DNA is TGTGCCAGCACCCTCCCACCGGACACATTAAATTATGGCTACACCTTC. Translated, it gives CASTLPPDTLNYGYTF. The chain carries TRBV6-6 and TRBJ1-2, with D perhaps matching TRBD1 (5 bases). The V end lost 7 bases, the J end lost 5 bases, and 23 bases lay between the germline ends. CDR3 size: 16 residues. CDR1 is MNHNY and CDR2 is SVGAGI in the germline V gene (reference sequence).

The chain recombines TRBV7-2 with TRBJ2-7; TRBD1 matches at 7 bases. In germline, CDR1 is SGHTA, CDR2 FQGNSA. V lost 5 bases and J lost 0; bases outside the gene matches: 4. This CDR3 spans 14 amino acids. The CDR3 coding sequence is TGTGCCAGCAGCAAACAGGGGAGCTCCTACGAGCAGTACTTC. Translated, it gives CASSKQGSSYEQYF. The variable domain in full, with the rest retrieved from reference TRBV7-2 and TRBJ2-7, is GAGVSQSPSNKVTEKGKDVELRCDPISGHTALYWYRQSLGQGLEFLIYFQGNSAPDKSGLPSDRFSAERTGGSVSTLTIQRTQQEDSAVYLCASSKQGSSYEQYFGPGTRLTVT.

There are a few counts of this clone. The chain recombines TRBV18 with TRBJ2-3; D is uncertain. Germline lookup yields CDR1 KGHSH and CDR2 LQKENI. Trimming pared 5 bases from V and 2 bases from J, leaving 5 bases between. The CDR3 runs to 12 residues. CDR3 DNA: TGTGCCAGCTCAACCTACACAGATACGCAGTATTTT. The encoded protein is CASSTYTDTQYF.

The chain recombines TRBV15 with TRBJ1-6, with 7 bases lining up with TRBD1. Germline values: CDR1 LNHNV, CDR2 YYDKDF (reference sequence). V lost 0 bases and J lost 10; bases outside the gene matches: 6. CDR3 length equals 15 residues. CDR3 coding DNA: TGTGCCACCAGCAGAGATATAGGGGGCGAATCACCCCTCCACTTT. Residues: CATSRDIGGESPLHF.

This chain joins TRBV28 and TRBJ2-1, with D hard to call. Germline V gene sequence: CDR1 MDHEN, CDR2 SYDVKM. Trimming pared 2 bases from V and 2 bases from J, leaving 7 bases between. This CDR3 is 14 amino acids long. CDR3 DNA: TGTGCCAGCAGTTTACAACAGCCCTACAATGAGCAGTTCTTC. This codes for CASSLQQPYNEQFF.

The V gene is TRBV28, the J gene TRBJ1-2; D unclear. CDR1 MDHEN and CDR2 SYDVKM come from the germline V gene. V was pared by 4 bases and J by 4 bases, with 13 bases between. CDR3 length equals 14 residues. The CDR3 loop reads CASSSLTALYGYTF. CDR3 nucleotide sequence: TGTGCCAGCAGTTCCCTTACAGCACTCTATGGCTACACCTTC.

This clone was found a few times. V is TRBV6-5 and J is TRBJ1-5, with TRBD1 identical over 8 bases. The ends lost 7 bases at V and 5 bases at J; junction bases unmatched: 1. The germline gives CDR1 MNHEY, CDR2 SVGAGI. This CDR3 is 12 amino acids long. CDR3 sequence reads: CASTTGDQPQHF. The CDR3 DNA reads as TGTGCCAGCACGACAGGGGATCAGCCCCAGCATTTT.

The DNA of the CDR3 is TGTGCCAGTAGTCCCAGCGAGAAAAACATTCAGTACTTC. Protein sequence: CASSPSEKNIQYF. The chain combines TRBV19 with TRBJ2-4, with no clear D. Looked up from germline, CDR1 is LNHDA and CDR2 is SQIVND (reference sequence). V was shortened by 5 bases and J by 4 bases, with 9 bases between the two germline ends. The CDR3 has 13 amino acids.

The chain links TRBV11-1 to TRBJ1-1, with D possibly matching TRBD1 (6 bases). CDR3 size: 15 residues. Trimming took off 2 bases at V and 5 bases at J, with 15 bases between the two ends. The germline CDR1 and CDR2 sequences are SGHAT and FQDESV (reference sequence). CDR3 in amino acids: CASSLQGLSRTEAFF. The CDR3 DNA reads as TGTGCCAGCAGCTTACAGGGGTTATCGAGGACTGAAGCTTTCTTT. The variable domain in full, with the rest retrieved from reference TRBV11-1 and TRBJ1-1, is EAEVAQSPRYKITEKSQAVAFWCDPISGHATLYWYRQILGQGPELLVQFQDESVVDDSQLPKDRFSAERLKGVDSTLKIQPAELGDSAMYLCASSLQGLSRTEAFFGQGTRLTVV.

This clone appeared a few times. The chain has TRBV7-6 and TRBJ2-2; D might be TRBD2 (6 bases). The CDR3 spans 19 residues. Deletions cut 1 base from V and 6 bases from J, with 24 bases between. Per the germline V gene, CDR1 is SGHVS and CDR2 is FNYEAQ. Here the CDR3 DNA reads TGTGCCAGCAGCTTAGTCTCTATGGGACTCTGGGGCCGATCCGGGGAGCTGTTTTTT. Protein sequence: CASSLVSMGLWGRSGELFF.